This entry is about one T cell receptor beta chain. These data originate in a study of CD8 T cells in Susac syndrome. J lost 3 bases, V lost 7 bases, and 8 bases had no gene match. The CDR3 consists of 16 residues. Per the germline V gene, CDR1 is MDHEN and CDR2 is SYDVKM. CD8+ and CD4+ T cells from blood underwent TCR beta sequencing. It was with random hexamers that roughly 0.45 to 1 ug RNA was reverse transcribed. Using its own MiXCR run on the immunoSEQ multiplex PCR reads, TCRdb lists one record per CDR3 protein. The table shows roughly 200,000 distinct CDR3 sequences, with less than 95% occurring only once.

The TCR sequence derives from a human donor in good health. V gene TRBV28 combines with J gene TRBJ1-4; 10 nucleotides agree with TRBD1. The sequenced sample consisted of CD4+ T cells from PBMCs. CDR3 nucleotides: TGTGCCAGCAAGGGACAGGGGCCAGTGGCTAATGAAAAACTGTTTTTT. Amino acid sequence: CASKGQGPVANEKLFF.